This T cell receptor (beta chain) appears in the sequencing data of a study of CXCR3-negative and CXCR3-positive naive CD8 T cells. Overall study results and limits: Researchers report that CXCR3-positive naive cells carry more hydrophobic TRB CDR3s than CXCR3-negative naive cells. Similar TRBV-TRBJ gene usage was seen in naive CXCR3-negative and CXCR3-positive cells, but not in memory cells.

UMI-labeled TRB cDNA libraries were prepared by 5' RACE. TCRdb reprocessed the 5' RACE reads; each CDR3 protein has one entry and no DNA is given. The data include more than 100,000 distinct CDR3 sequences; the top ten clones carry 0.41%. Note on this clonotype: Its antigen remains unknown.

This CDR3 has 15 amino acids. In germline, CDR1 is SGHAT, CDR2 FQNNGV. Sequencing input: naive CXCR3+ CD8+ T cells from blood. Sample subset: CD45RO-CCR7+CD27+CD95- naive CD8+ T cells expressing CXCR3 (TNR3+). The receptor was derived from a human donor in good health. Some clones in this sample may be carry-over from other donors' samples. J is TRBJ2-1 and V is TRBV11-2; TCRdb's assignment of TRBD2 cannot be checked, as there is no DNA. This CDR3 reads CASSRYLDPHNEQFF.